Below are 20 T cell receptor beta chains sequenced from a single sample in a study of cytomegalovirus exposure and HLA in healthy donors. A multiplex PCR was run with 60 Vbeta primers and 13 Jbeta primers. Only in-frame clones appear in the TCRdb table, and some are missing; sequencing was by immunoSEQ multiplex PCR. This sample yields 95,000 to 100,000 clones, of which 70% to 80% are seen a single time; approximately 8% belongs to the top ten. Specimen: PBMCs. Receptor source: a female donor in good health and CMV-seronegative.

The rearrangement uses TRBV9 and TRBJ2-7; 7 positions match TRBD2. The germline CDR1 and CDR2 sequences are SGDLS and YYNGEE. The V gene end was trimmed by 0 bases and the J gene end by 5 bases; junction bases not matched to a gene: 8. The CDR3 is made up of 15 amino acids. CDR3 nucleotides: TGTGCCAGCAGCGTAGACGGACTAGAGGGTGACGAGCAGTACTTC. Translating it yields CASSVDGLEGDEQYF.

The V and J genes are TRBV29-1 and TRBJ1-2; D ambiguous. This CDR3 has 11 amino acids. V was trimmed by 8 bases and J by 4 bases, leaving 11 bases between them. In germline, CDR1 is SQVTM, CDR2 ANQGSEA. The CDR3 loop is CSPLRGYGYTF. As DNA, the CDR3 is TGCAGCCCTCTGCGGGGCTATGGCTACACCTTC.

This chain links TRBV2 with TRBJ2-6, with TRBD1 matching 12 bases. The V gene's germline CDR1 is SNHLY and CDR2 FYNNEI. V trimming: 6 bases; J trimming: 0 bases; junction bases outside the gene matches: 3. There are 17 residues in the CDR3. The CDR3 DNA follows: TGTGCCAGCAGACTGGGACAGGGGGCCTCTGGGGCCAACGTCCTGACTTTC. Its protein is CASRLGQGASGANVLTF. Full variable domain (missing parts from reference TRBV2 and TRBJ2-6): EPEVTQTPSHQVTQMGQEVILRCVPISNHLYFYWYRQILGQKVEFLVSFYNNEISEKSEIFDDQFSVERPDGSNFTLKIRSTKLEDSAMYFCASRLGQGASGANVLTFGAGSRLTVL.

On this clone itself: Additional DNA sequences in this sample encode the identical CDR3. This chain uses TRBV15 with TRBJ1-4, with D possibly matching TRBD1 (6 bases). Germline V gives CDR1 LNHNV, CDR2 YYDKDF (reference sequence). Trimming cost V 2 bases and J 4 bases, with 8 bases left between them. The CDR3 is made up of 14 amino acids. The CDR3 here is CATSRQGSNEKLFF. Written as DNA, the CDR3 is TGTGCCACCAGCAGACAGGGGAGTAATGAAAAACTGTTTTTT.

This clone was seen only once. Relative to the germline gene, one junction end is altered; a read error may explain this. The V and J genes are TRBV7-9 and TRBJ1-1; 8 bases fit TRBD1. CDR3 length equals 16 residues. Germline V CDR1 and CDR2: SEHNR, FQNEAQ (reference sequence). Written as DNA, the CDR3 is TGTTCCAGCAGCTTAGGCGTCGGCAGGGGGCACACTGAAGCTTTCTTT. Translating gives CSSSLGVGRGHTEAFF.

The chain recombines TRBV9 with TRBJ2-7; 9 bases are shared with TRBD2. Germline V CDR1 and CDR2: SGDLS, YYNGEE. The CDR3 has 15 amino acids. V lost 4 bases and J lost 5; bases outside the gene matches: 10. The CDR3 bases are TGTGCCAGCAGCATAGCGGGAGAGTACGGCCACGAGCAGTACTTC. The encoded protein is CASSIAGEYGHEQYF.

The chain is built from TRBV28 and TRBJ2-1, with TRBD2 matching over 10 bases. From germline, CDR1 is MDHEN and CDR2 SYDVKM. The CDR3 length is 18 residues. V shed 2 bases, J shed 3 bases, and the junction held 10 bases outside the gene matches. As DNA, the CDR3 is TGTGCCAGCAGTTTAACCGGGACTAGCGTCAAAATCTACAATGAGCAGTTCTTC. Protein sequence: CASSLTGTSVKIYNEQFF.

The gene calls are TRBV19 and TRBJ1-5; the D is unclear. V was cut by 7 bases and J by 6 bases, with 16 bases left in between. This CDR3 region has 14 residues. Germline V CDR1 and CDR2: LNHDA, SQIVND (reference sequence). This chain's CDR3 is CASTAGGGSQPQHF. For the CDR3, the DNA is TGTGCCAGTACCGCCGGAGGTGGCAGTCAGCCCCAGCATTTT.

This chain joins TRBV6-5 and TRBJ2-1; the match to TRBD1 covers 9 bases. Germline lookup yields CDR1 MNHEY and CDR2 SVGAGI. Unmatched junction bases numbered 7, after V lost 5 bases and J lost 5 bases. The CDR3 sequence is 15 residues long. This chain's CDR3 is CASSLSGTGNNEQFF. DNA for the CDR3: TGTGCCAGCAGTCTCTCCGGGACAGGGAACAATGAGCAGTTCTTC.

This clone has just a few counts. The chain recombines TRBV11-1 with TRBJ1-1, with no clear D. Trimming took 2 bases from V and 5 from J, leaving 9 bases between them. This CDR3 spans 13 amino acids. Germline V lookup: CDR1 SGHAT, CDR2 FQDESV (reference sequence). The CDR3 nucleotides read TGTGCCAGCAGCTTATTTTCGGTAACTGAAGCTTTCTTT. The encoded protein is CASSLFSVTEAFF. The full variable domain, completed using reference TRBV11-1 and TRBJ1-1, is EAEVAQSPRYKITEKSQAVAFWCDPISGHATLYWYRQILGQGPELLVQFQDESVVDDSQLPKDRFSAERLKGVDSTLKIQPAELGDSAMYLCASSLFSVTEAFFGQGTRLTVV.

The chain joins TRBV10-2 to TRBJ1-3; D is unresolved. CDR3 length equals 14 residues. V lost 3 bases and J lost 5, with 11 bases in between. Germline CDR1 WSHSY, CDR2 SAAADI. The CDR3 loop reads CASSDAAIRNTIYF. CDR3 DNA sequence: TGCGCCAGCAGTGACGCGGCAATAAGAAACACCATATATTTT.

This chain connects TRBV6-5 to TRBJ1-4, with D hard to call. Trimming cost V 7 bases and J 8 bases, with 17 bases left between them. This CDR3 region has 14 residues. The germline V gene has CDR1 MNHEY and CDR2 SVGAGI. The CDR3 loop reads CASKRWQPREKLFF. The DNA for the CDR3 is TGTGCCAGCAAGCGGTGGCAGCCCCGCGAAAAACTGTTTTTT.

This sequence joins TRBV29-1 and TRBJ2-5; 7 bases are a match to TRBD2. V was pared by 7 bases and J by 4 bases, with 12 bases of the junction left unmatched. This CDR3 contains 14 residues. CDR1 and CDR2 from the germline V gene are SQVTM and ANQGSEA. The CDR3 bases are TGCAGCGCCGCGAGCGGGGTTAGTAGAGAGACCCAGTACTTC. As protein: CSAASGVSRETQYF.

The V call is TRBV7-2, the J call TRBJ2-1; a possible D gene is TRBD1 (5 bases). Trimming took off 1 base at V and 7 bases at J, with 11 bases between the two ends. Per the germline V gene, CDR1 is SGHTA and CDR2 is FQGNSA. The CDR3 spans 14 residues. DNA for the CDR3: TGTGCCAGCAGCTTAGGGGGCGCAAGGAATGAGCAGTTCTTC. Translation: CASSLGGARNEQFF.

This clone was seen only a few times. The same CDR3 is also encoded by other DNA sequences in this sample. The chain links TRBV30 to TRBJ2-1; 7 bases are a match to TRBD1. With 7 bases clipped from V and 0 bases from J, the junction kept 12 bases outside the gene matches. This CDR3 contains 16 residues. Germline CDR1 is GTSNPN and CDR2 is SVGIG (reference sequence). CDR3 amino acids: CASLRDRDISYNEQFF. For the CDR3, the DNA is TGTGCCTCTCTTAGGGACAGAGATATCTCCTACAATGAGCAGTTCTTC.

CDR3 in amino acids: CASTQTGEGNTIYF. CDR3 coding DNA: TGCGCCAGCACGCAGACAGGGGAAGGAAACACCATATATTTT. The chain uses TRBV5-1 and TRBJ1-3; 8 bases agree with TRBD1. The CDR3 covers 14 residues. Looked up from germline, CDR1 is SGHRS and CDR2 is YFSETQ. With 6 bases clipped from V and 4 bases from J, the junction kept 6 bases outside the gene matches.

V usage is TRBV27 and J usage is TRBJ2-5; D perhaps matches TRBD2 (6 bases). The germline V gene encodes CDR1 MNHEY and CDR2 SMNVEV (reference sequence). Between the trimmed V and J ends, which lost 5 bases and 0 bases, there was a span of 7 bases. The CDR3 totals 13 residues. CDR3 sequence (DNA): TGTGCCAGCAGTCTAGCGTACCAAGAGACCCAGTACTTC. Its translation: CASSLAYQETQYF.

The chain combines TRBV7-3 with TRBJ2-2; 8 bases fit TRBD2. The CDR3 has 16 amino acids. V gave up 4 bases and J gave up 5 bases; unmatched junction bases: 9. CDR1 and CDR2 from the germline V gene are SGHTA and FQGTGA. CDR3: CASSSGGEVGTGELFF. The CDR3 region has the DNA TGTGCCAGCAGCTCGGGAGGGGAGGTGGGGACCGGGGAGCTGTTTTTT.

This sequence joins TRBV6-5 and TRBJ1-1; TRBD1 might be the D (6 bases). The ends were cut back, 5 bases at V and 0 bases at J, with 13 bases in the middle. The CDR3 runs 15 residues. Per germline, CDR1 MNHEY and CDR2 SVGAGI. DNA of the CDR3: TGTGCCAGCAGTGTTTGGACAGCTATGAACACTGAAGCTTTCTTT. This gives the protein CASSVWTAMNTEAFF.

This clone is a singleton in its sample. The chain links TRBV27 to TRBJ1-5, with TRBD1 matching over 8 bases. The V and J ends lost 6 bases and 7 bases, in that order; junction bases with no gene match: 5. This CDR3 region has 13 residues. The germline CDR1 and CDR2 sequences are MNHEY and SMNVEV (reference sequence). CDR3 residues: CASRGQGGQPQHF. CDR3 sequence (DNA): TGTGCCAGCAGAGGACAGGGCGGGCAGCCCCAGCATTTT.